These T cell receptor beta chains were read from a single sample in a study of T cell repertoires in cytomegalovirus infection. These receptors have no known antigen. One entry per CDR3 protein, called by TCRdb with MiXCR from the reads. Of about 68,000 distinct CDR3 sequences listed, under 25% are singletons. The sample was PBMCs, sequenced either directly or after in vitro stimulation (not recorded which). The receptors were sampled from a human donor in good health (CMV status not recorded). Some clones in this sample may be carry-over from other donors' samples. The CDR3 runs from the conserved cysteine through the conserved F or W. Each record gives: clone size, D gene, V gene, J gene, CDR3 protein, CDR3 DNA. A D gene is named only where the DNA matches it firmly. Clone size is stated in some rows and not others, as once, few, many or a class when expanded.

clone_size: NA
d_call: NA
v_call: TRBV6-2/TRBV6-3
j_call: TRBJ2-1
cdr3_aa: CASSYSALLAEQFF
cdr3_nt: TGTGCCAGCAGTTACTCAGCATTATTGGCTGAGCAGTTCTTC

clone_size: many
d_call: NA
v_call: TRBV11-2
j_call: TRBJ2-5
cdr3_aa: CASSLQELGQETQYF
cdr3_nt: TGTGCCAGCAGCTTGCAGGAACTGGGGCAAGAGACCCAGTACTTC

clone_size: few
d_call: TRBD2
v_call: TRBV24-1
j_call: TRBJ2-3
cdr3_aa: CATSDFPGLAGSTDTQYF
cdr3_nt: TGTGCCACCAGTGATTTCCCCGGACTAGCGGGGAGCACAGATACGCAGTATTTT

clone_size: NA
d_call: NA
v_call: TRBV29-1
j_call: TRBJ1-1
cdr3_aa: CSGGTGNTEAFF
cdr3_nt: TGCAGCGGCGGAACAGGGAACACTGAAGCTTTCTTT

clone_size: many
d_call: TRBD1
v_call: TRBV7-2
j_call: TRBJ2-1
cdr3_aa: CASSFDTGTGARNEQFF
cdr3_nt: TGTGCCAGCAGCTTCGACACCGGGACAGGGGCTCGGAATGAGCAGTTCTTC

clone_size: many
d_call: TRBD2
v_call: TRBV6-5
j_call: TRBJ2-1
cdr3_aa: CASRASGVSYNEQFF
cdr3_nt: TGTGCCAGCAGAGCTAGCGGGGTATCCTACAATGAGCAGTTCTTC

clone_size: few
d_call: NA
v_call: TRBV7-2
j_call: TRBJ2-4
cdr3_aa: CASSSRGAKNIQYF
cdr3_nt: TGTGCCAGCAGCTCCCGGGGTGCCAAAAACATTCAGTACTTC

clone_size: many
d_call: NA
v_call: TRBV7-9
j_call: TRBJ2-2
cdr3_aa: CASSPLASAGELFF
cdr3_nt: TGTGCCAGCAGCCCCCTGGCTAGCGCCGGGGAGCTGTTTTTT

clone_size: NA
d_call: NA
v_call: TRBV20-1
j_call: TRBJ1-5
cdr3_aa: CSARDASGLSNQPQHF
cdr3_nt: TGCAGTGCTAGAGATGCCAGTGGCTTGAGCAATCAGCCCCAGCATTTT

clone_size: few
d_call: NA
v_call: TRBV2
j_call: TRBJ2-4
cdr3_aa: CASSETAMEYF
cdr3_nt: TGTGCCAGCAGTGAGACAGCGATGGAGTACTTC

clone_size: NA
d_call: NA
v_call: TRBV29-1
j_call: TRBJ2-1
cdr3_aa: CSVHVWEYNEQFF
cdr3_nt: TGCAGCGTACATGTCTGGGAATACAATGAGCAGTTCTTC

clone_size: NA
d_call: TRBD2
v_call: TRBV20-1
j_call: TRBJ2-1
cdr3_aa: CSARAAGGPNEQFF
cdr3_nt: TGCAGTGCTAGGGCCGCGGGAGGGCCGAATGAGCAGTTCTTC

clone_size: NA
d_call: NA
v_call: TRBV25-1
j_call: TRBJ2-1
cdr3_aa: CASSGGKEQFF
cdr3_nt: TGTGCCAGCAGTGGAGGGAAAGAGCAGTTCTTC

clone_size: few
d_call: TRBD1
v_call: TRBV24-1
j_call: TRBJ2-7
cdr3_aa: CATARDRGHPISSYEQYF
cdr3_nt: TGTGCCACTGCCCGGGACAGGGGGCATCCCATTAGCTCCTACGAGCAGTACTTC

clone_size: few
d_call: NA
v_call: TRBV5-4
j_call: TRBJ1-6
cdr3_aa: CASSLGGGTNSPLHF
cdr3_nt: TGTGCCAGCAGCTTGGGGGGGGGCACGAATTCACCCCTCCACTTT

clone_size: NA
d_call: NA
v_call: TRBV29-1
j_call: TRBJ1-3
cdr3_aa: CSVRTGGTGNTIYF
cdr3_nt: TGCAGCGTTCGGACGGGGGGAACTGGAAACACCATATATTTT

clone_size: NA
d_call: TRBD2
v_call: TRBV20-1
j_call: TRBJ2-1
cdr3_aa: CSASPRLADNYNEQFF
cdr3_nt: TGCAGTGCTAGTCCAAGACTAGCGGATAACTACAATGAGCAGTTCTTC

clone_size: many
d_call: NA
v_call: TRBV4-3
j_call: TRBJ1-2
cdr3_aa: CASSQTETIPFPNYGYTF
cdr3_nt: TGCGCCAGCAGCCAAACCGAAACAATACCTTTCCCCAACTATGGCTACACCTTC

clone_size: NA
d_call: NA
v_call: TRBV12-3/TRBV12-4
j_call: TRBJ2-6
cdr3_aa: CASSLSAANVLTF
cdr3_nt: TGTGCCAGCAGCCTATCCGCGGCCAACGTCCTGACTTTC

clone_size: NA
d_call: TRBD1
v_call: TRBV4-3
j_call: TRBJ1-2
cdr3_aa: CASSQGVRGLGGYTF
cdr3_nt: TGCGCCAGCAGCCAAGGTGTTAGGGGGCTTGGTGGCTACACCTTC

clone_size: NA
d_call: NA
v_call: TRBV6-5
j_call: TRBJ2-5
cdr3_aa: CASSRSGNGVETQYF
cdr3_nt: TGTGCCAGCAGTCGTAGCGGAAACGGGGTGGAGACCCAGTACTTC

clone_size: NA
d_call: TRBD2
v_call: TRBV7-2
j_call: TRBJ2-1
cdr3_aa: CASRTSRYNEQFF
cdr3_nt: TGTGCCAGCAGGACTAGCAGATACAATGAGCAGTTCTTC

clone_size: NA
d_call: NA
v_call: TRBV29-1
j_call: TRBJ1-5
cdr3_aa: CSASGGIGQPQHF
cdr3_nt: TGCAGCGCCTCCGGGGGGATTGGTCAGCCCCAGCATTTT

clone_size: once
d_call: NA
v_call: TRBV5-4
j_call: TRBJ1-6
cdr3_aa: CASSHLTAYNSPLHF
cdr3_nt: TGTGCCAGCAGCCACCTGACGGCTTATAATTCACCCCTCCACTTT

clone_size: NA
d_call: TRBD1
v_call: TRBV7-8
j_call: TRBJ1-2
cdr3_aa: CASSLVGQGGGYTF
cdr3_nt: TGTGCCAGCAGCTTAGTCGGACAGGGAGGGGGCTACACCTTC

clone_size: NA
d_call: NA
v_call: TRBV10-3
j_call: TRBJ1-1
cdr3_aa: CAISRDQNTEAFF
cdr3_nt: TGTGCCATCAGCAGGGATCAGAACACTGAAGCTTTCTTT

clone_size: NA
d_call: NA
v_call: TRBV29-1
j_call: TRBJ2-3
cdr3_aa: CSVSWGGTDTQYF
cdr3_nt: TGCAGCGTTTCTTGGGGAGGCACAGATACGCAGTATTTT

clone_size: NA
d_call: NA
v_call: TRBV12-3/TRBV12-4
j_call: TRBJ2-5
cdr3_aa: CASTYYQRNEETQYF
cdr3_nt: TGTGCCAGCACCTATTACCAGAGGAATGAAGAGACCCAGTACTTC

clone_size: many
d_call: NA
v_call: TRBV7-2
j_call: TRBJ2-2
cdr3_aa: CASSLVWGGTGELFF
cdr3_nt: TGTGCCAGCAGCTTAGTTTGGGGAGGAACCGGGGAGCTGTTTTTT

clone_size: few
d_call: NA
v_call: TRBV12-3/TRBV12-4
j_call: TRBJ2-6
cdr3_aa: CASSPFSTSSGANVLTF
cdr3_nt: TGTGCCAGCAGCCCGTTCAGCACTAGCTCTGGGGCCAACGTCCTGACTTTC

clone_size: many
d_call: NA
v_call: TRBV12-3/TRBV12-4
j_call: TRBJ1-1
cdr3_aa: CASSLVGLDSEAFF
cdr3_nt: TGTGCCAGCAGTTTAGTCGGTTTGGATTCTGAAGCTTTCTTT

clone_size: NA
d_call: NA
v_call: TRBV6-5
j_call: TRBJ2-1
cdr3_aa: CASSDPNSYNEQFF
cdr3_nt: TGTGCCAGCAGTGATCCGAATTCCTACAATGAGCAGTTCTTC

clone_size: NA
d_call: NA
v_call: TRBV7-2
j_call: TRBJ1-3
cdr3_aa: CASSLVQAAGNTIYF
cdr3_nt: TGTGCCAGCAGCTTAGTACAGGCAGCGGGAAACACCATATATTTT

clone_size: NA
d_call: NA
v_call: TRBV28
j_call: TRBJ1-2
cdr3_aa: CASSLETNYGYTF
cdr3_nt: TGTGCCAGCAGTTTGGAAACAAACTATGGCTACACCTTC

clone_size: NA
d_call: NA
v_call: TRBV6-2/TRBV6-3
j_call: TRBJ1-3
cdr3_aa: CASSWTATSGNTIYF
cdr3_nt: TGTGCCAGCAGCTGGACAGCCACCTCTGGAAACACCATATATTTT

clone_size: few
d_call: TRBD1
v_call: TRBV4-1
j_call: TRBJ1-4
cdr3_aa: CASSQGDRAEKLFF
cdr3_nt: TGCGCCAGCAGCCAAGGGGACAGGGCTGAAAAACTGTTTTTT